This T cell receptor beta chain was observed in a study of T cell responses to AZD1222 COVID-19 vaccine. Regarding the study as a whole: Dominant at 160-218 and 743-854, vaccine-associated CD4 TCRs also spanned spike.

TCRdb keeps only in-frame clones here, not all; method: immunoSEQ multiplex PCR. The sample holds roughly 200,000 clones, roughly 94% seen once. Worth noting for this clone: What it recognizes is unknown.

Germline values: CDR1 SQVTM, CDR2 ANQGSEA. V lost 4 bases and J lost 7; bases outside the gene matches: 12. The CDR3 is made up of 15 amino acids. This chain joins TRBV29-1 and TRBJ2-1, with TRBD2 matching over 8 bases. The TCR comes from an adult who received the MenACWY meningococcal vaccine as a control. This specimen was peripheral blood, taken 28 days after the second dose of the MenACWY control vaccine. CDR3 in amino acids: CSVVERESVYNEQFF. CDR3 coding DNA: TGCAGCGTTGTGGAGCGGGAGTCTGTTTATAATGAGCAGTTCTTC.